The rows below give T cell receptor beta chains drawn from one sample of a study of Graves' ophthalmopathy and Graves' hyperthyroidism. Via MiXCR, TCRdb re-called the multiplex PCR reads, giving one row per CDR3 protein. The table lists about 740,000 distinct CDR3 sequences, roughly 40% of them singletons. Sample: peripheral blood. The receptors were sampled from an adult man with Graves' ophthalmopathy. CDR3s include the opening cysteine and the closing phenylalanine or tryptophan. The D gene is left open where the match is weak. Where a row states a size, it is once, few, many or the class of an expanded clone; other rows omit it.

>TRBJ2-2|14|NA|NA|TRBV5-4
TGTGCCAGCAGCCGAGTCGGGGGCACCGGGGAGCTGTTTTTT
CASSRVGGTGELFF
>TRBJ1-1|12|few|NA|TRBV6-6
TGTGCCAGTTTGCGAACGGACACTGAAGCTTTCTTT
CASLRTDTEAFF
>TRBJ2-2|15|NA|NA|TRBV25-1
TGTGCCAGCAGTCCCCCACGCGGTTACACCGGGGAGCTGTTTTTT
CASSPPRGYTGELFF
>TRBJ2-7|12|many|TRBD1|TRBV2
TGTGCCAGCAGTCGACAGGGTCGCGAGCAGTACTTC
CASSRQGREQYF
>TRBJ2-7|15|NA|TRBD1|TRBV29-1
TGCAGCGTTGATTCGACCGGGGGGACAGGGTACGAGCAGTACTTC
CSVDSTGGTGYEQYF
>TRBJ1-5|13|many|NA|TRBV29-1
TGCAGCGTTTCCCCAGGGCCGGTTCAGCCCCAGCATTTT
CSVSPGPVQPQHF
>TRBJ2-5|11|NA|TRBD1|TRBV29-1
TGCAGCGTACACCGGGACAGGGCAGATTACTTC
CSVHRDRADYF
>TRBJ1-4|12|few|NA|TRBV6-5
TGTGCCAGCAGTTACTCTTTTGGAAAACTGTTTTTT
CASSYSFGKLFF
>TRBJ2-7|14|few|TRBD2|TRBV5-1
TGCGCCAGCAGCCCGGGACTAGCGACCAACGAGCAGTACTTC
CASSPGLATNEQYF
>TRBJ2-7|15|NA|TRBD2|TRBV15
TGTGCCACCAGCAGAGATGGGACTAGCGTTAGCGAGCAGTACTTC
CATSRDGTSVSEQYF
>TRBJ2-7|13|NA|NA|TRBV29-1
TGCAGCGTTGTGGGACCCCGAGAGGGCGAGCAGTACTTC
CSVVGPREGEQYF
>TRBJ1-6|16|many|TRBD1|TRBV9
TGTGCCAGCAGCGTGTACCCGGGACAGAATAATTCACCCCTCCACTTT
CASSVYPGQNNSPLHF
>TRBJ1-2|16|NA|NA|TRBV19
TGTGCCAGTAGTATGAGATCGTACTCTCTTGACTATGGCTACACCTTC
CASSMRSYSLDYGYTF
>TRBJ2-5|13|NA|NA|TRBV12-3/TRBV12-4
TGTGCCAGCAGTTTCACAGTAGTAGAGACCCAGTACTTC
CASSFTVVETQYF
>TRBJ2-7|14|NA|NA|TRBV9
TGTGCCAGCAGAAGACGGACGGATAAGAAAGAGCAGTACTTC
CASRRRTDKKEQYF
>TRBJ1-1|14|NA|NA|TRBV7-9
TGTGCCAGCAGCCTCCTGGACAGGAACACTGAAGCTTTCTTT
CASSLLDRNTEAFF
>TRBJ1-6|14|NA|NA|TRBV20-1
TGCAGTCCTTCGGCTGCAGTCCCCCCTTCACCCCTCCACTTT
CSPSAAVPPSPLHF
>TRBJ1-2|14|many|TRBD1|TRBV12-3/TRBV12-4
TGTGCCAGCAGTTTGACCGAGACAGGGTTGGGCTACACCTTC
CASSLTETGLGYTF
>TRBJ1-1|14|many|NA|TRBV25-1
TGTGCCAGCAGTGATCAATCTAGGGGACCTGAAGCTTTCTTT
CASSDQSRGPEAFF
>TRBJ2-2|15|few|NA|TRBV4-3
TGCGCCAGCAGCCAAGAAGAAGTGAGAAACGGGGAGCTGTTTTTT
CASSQEEVRNGELFF
>TRBJ2-5|14|NA|NA|TRBV15
TGTGCCACCAGCAGGAGGTCCCTTCAAGGGACCCAGTACTTC
CATSRRSLQGTQYF
>TRBJ1-6|15|NA|TRBD1|TRBV10-3
TGTGCCAGCAGTTTCCCGACAGGGAATAATTCACCCCTCCACTTT
CASSFPTGNNSPLHF
>TRBJ1-5|17|few|TRBD1|TRBV20-1
TGCAGTGCTGTCCCACAGGGGACCCTGGATAGCAATCAGCCCCAGCATTTT
CSAVPQGTLDSNQPQHF
>TRBJ1-2|17|NA|NA|TRBV20-1
TGCAGTGCTAGAGATCCGGGACCGGGGGGAGCTAACTATGGCTACACCTTC
CSARDPGPGGANYGYTF
>TRBJ1-6|17|NA|TRBD1|TRBV5-5
TGTGCCAGCAGCCGGACAGGCGTTAGCTCCTATAATTCACCCCTCCACTTT
CASSRTGVSSYNSPLHF
>TRBJ1-3|16|once|NA|TRBV7-3
TGTGCCAGCAGCCAAGATGGCGGGGCCCCTGGAAACACCATATATTTT
CASSQDGGAPGNTIYF
>TRBJ1-5|15|few|NA|TRBV19
TGTGCCAGTAGTATTACCAGGGCAGTTAATCAGCCCCAGCATTTT
CASSITRAVNQPQHF
>TRBJ2-2|16|NA|TRBD2|TRBV2
TGTGCCAGCAGTCGCCGACTAGCTCCGGTCACCGGGGAGCTGGTTTTT
CASSRRLAPVTGELVF
>TRBJ1-1|13|few|TRBD1|TRBV19
TGTGCCTGGAGTCCTGACAGGGGTACTGAAGCTTTCTTT
CAWSPDRGTEAFF
>TRBJ2-3|11|NA|NA|TRBV24-1
TGTGCCACCAGTGACACAGATACGCAGTATTTT
CATSDTDTQYF
>TRBJ2-2|15|NA|TRBD2|TRBV25-1
TGTGCCAGCAGTTTTGACTGGCGGGGGACCGGGGAGCTGTTTTTT
CASSFDWRGTGELFF
>TRBJ2-7|14|many|TRBD2|TRBV29-1
TGCAGCGTTGTAGCTAGCGGAATCTCCTACGAGCAGTACTTC
CSVVASGISYEQYF
>TRBJ1-5|16|NA|TRBD1|TRBV24-1
TGTGCCAGCACCCGGACAGGGGGCGCGAGCAATCAGCCCCAGCATTTT
CASTRTGGASNQPQHF
>TRBJ2-6|21|NA|NA|TRBV5-1
TGCGCCAGCAGCCGACTTTACGACAAGGGTGGGAAATTTTCTGGGGCCAACGTCCTGACTTTC
CASSRLYDKGGKFSGANVLTF
>TRBJ2-7|15|NA|NA|TRBV5-1
TGCGCCAGCAGCCCGATAAGGACGGAATCCTACGAGCAGTACTTC
CASSPIRTESYEQYF
>TRBJ1-6|15|NA|NA|TRBV20-1
TGCAGTGCTAGGGGGGACACTTCCCGAAATTCACCCCTCCACTTT
CSARGDTSRNSPLHF
>TRBJ2-7|15|many|NA|TRBV7-2
TGTGCCAGCAGCGTAATGACAGGAGAAGTCTACGAGCAGTACTTC
CASSVMTGEVYEQYF
>TRBJ2-7|15|few|NA|TRBV7-8
TGTGCCAGCAGCCGTGCAATGACAGGCACCTACGAGCAGTACTTC
CASSRAMTGTYEQYF
>TRBJ2-5|16|few|NA|TRBV7-9
TGTGCCAGCAGCTTGAGGGAGGCAGGGAGGCCAGAGACCCAGTACTTC
CASSLREAGRPETQYF
>TRBJ1-1|14|NA|TRBD1|TRBV2
TGTGCCAGCGGACAGGGACAGTGGAACACTGAAGCTTTCTTT
CASGQGQWNTEAFF
>TRBJ2-5|16|NA|NA|TRBV9
TGTGCCAGCAGCGTAGGGGCGGGGGCTGGGGGCGAGACCCAGTACTTC
CASSVGAGAGGETQYF
>TRBJ1-6|18|few|NA|TRBV25-1
TGTGCCAGCAGTTACTCGCTTCGTTGGGGTTTCGATAATTCACCCCTCCACTTT
CASSYSLRWGFDNSPLHF
>TRBJ2-7|14|many|TRBD1|TRBV29-1
TGCAGCGTTGTGATGACAGGGGGTGCCTACGAGCAGTACTTC
CSVVMTGGAYEQYF
>TRBJ2-7|16|NA|TRBD2|TRBV2
TGTGCCAGCAGGACCTCGCGAGCGGGAGTGGACTACGAGCAGTACTTC
CASRTSRAGVDYEQYF
>TRBJ2-7|14|few|NA|TRBV6-6
TGTGCCAGCAGTGCGGGCAGGGGATTACTCGAGCAGTACTTC
CASSAGRGLLEQYF
>TRBJ2-5|17|NA|NA|TRBV10-3
TGTGCCAGCAGTTACTCAGCCACAGGGACGAGGAGAGAGACCCAGTACTTC
CASSYSATGTRRETQYF
>TRBJ1-2|13|few|NA|TRBV10-2
TGTGCCAGCAGTTACGAGGGGCCCTATGGCTACACCTTC
CASSYEGPYGYTF
>TRBJ1-1|12|many|NA|TRBV11-2
TGTGCCAGCAGCTTAGAAAGGGCTGAAGCTTTCTTT
CASSLERAEAFF
>TRBJ2-7|13|few|NA|TRBV10-3
TGTGCCAGCAGAGAAACGGACTCCTACGAGCAGTACTTC
CASRETDSYEQYF
>TRBJ1-1|12|many|NA|TRBV24-1
TGTGCCACCAGTGACCCGGACACTGAAGCTTTCTTT
CATSDPDTEAFF